This TCR beta chain was found in a study of blood T cell repertoires in COVID-19. The wider study: Acute and convalescent COVID-19 samples came from the United States, Italy and Spain.

J lost 5 bases, V lost 7 bases, and 8 bases had no gene match. Germline CDR1 and CDR2: SQVTM and ANQGSEA. The CDR3 runs to 14 residues. Authors' data handling: Researchers report that nucleated cell counts were estimated from reference gene primer amplification. Only in-frame clones appear in the TCRdb table, and some are missing; sequencing was by immunoSEQ multiplex PCR. D and trimming come from the DNA, and the V and J calls and clone size come from that table. The sample lists fewer than 350,000 clones, approximately 86% occurring once. The sequence derives from a woman aged 30 to 39 who had recovered from COVID-19. Source material: peripheral blood. This chain links TRBV29-1 with TRBJ1-4, with 9 bases aligning to TRBD1. The CDR3 protein is CSAKPGTGNEKLFF. CDR3 bases: TGCAGCGCTAAACCCGGGACAGGGAATGAAAAACTGTTTTTT.